These 27 T cell receptor beta chains share one sample of origin, sequenced in a study of T cells in Graves' hyperthyroidism and ophthalmopathy. The source material, RNA transcripts, was used to amplify TCR beta CDR3 regions. TCR CDR3 underwent first-round RT-PCR with the HTBI primer set. TCRdb re-analysed the multiplex PCR reads in MiXCR, keeping a single row per CDR3 protein. Of over 650,000 distinct CDR3 sequences listed, around 15% are singletons. The sample was blood. These TCRs come from a man aged 18 to 29 with Graves' hyperthyroidism.

This clonotype was counted many times. The chain is built from TRBV24-1 and TRBJ2-5; D tentatively fits TRBD1 or TRBD2 (5 bases each). This CDR3 region has 15 residues. The V gene lost 5 bases and the J gene lost 4 bases, with 16 bases spanning the gap. Germline V gene data show CDR1 as KGHDR and CDR2 as SFDVKD. This chain's CDR3 is CATSATGTQRETQYF. In DNA, the CDR3 is TGTGCCACCAGTGCTACCGGGACCCAGAGAGAGACCCAGTACTTC.

The table lists this clonotype with a few counts. The V and J genes are TRBV9 and TRBJ1-5; 11 bases are shared with TRBD1. Germline CDR1 is SGDLS and CDR2 is YYNGEE. CDR3 length: 15 residues. V lost 2 bases, J lost 7 bases, and 5 bases stayed unmatched. The DNA for the CDR3 is TGTGCCAGCAGCGTTGGGACAGGGGGAGGCCAGCCCCAGCATTTT. This translates into CASSVGTGGGQPQHF.

This clonotype was seen a few times. The J gene is TRBJ1-1, the V gene TRBV20-1, with a possible D match to TRBD1 (5 bases). The V and J ends lost 0 bases and 6 bases respectively, with 11 bases between them. CDR1 and CDR2 from the germline V gene are DFQATT and SNEGSKA (reference sequence). The CDR3 consists of 13 residues. The CDR3 DNA reads as TGCAGTGCTAGAGATCAGAACAGGCCTGAAGCTTTCTTT. The encoded protein is CSARDQNRPEAFF.

The chain couples TRBV7-2 to TRBJ1-5; TRBD1 matches 8 bases. The CDR3 consists of 15 residues. Looked up from germline, CDR1 is SGHTA and CDR2 is FQGNSA. After removal of 1 base from V and 5 bases from J, the junction contained 4 bases not matched to a gene. The CDR3 coding sequence is TGTGCCAGCAGCTTAGGGACAGGGCCATATCAGCCCCAGCATTTT. This codes for CASSLGTGPYQPQHF.

In this sample, this clonotype turned up many times. At one boundary the junction diverges from the germline segment, which might be a read error. V gene TRBV7-2 combines with J gene TRBJ2-5; D unresolved. This CDR3 contains 17 residues. Germline V gene lookup returns CDR1 SGHTA and CDR2 FQGNSA. CDR3 protein: CASSFSLAGRNQEPQYF. The CDR3 DNA sequence: TGTGCCAGCAGCTTTTCCCTTGCCGGCCGGAACCAAGAGCCCCAGTACTTC. The variable domain in full, completed from reference TRBV7-2 and TRBJ2-5, reads GAGVSQSPSNKVTEKGKDVELRCDPISGHTALYWYRQSLGQGLEFLIYFQGNSAPDKSGLPSDRFSAERTGGSVSTLTIQRTQQEDSAVYLCASSFSLAGRNQEPQYFGPGTRLLVL.

V and J are TRBV28 and TRBJ2-7; D is tentatively TRBD1 or TRBD2 (5 bases each). Trimming pared 10 bases from V and 3 bases from J, leaving 13 bases between. The CDR3 contains 12 residues. Germline loops: CDR1 MDHEN, CDR2 SYDVKM. CDR3 region: CATNGGNYEQYF. DNA for the CDR3: TGTGCCACCAATGGGGGAAACTACGAGCAGTACTTC.

In the case of this clonotype: A much larger clonotype is one base distant, so this may be a read error. V usage is TRBV12-3 or TRBV12-4 and J usage is TRBJ2-7; 11 nucleotides agree with TRBD2. J lost 0 bases, V lost 6 bases, and 10 bases had no gene match. The CDR3 sequence is 17 residues long. The CDR3 nucleotides read TGTGCCAGCAGCCCCATAGGGACTAGCGGATTCTCCTACGAGCAGTACTTC. Protein product: CASSPIGTSGFSYEQYF.

The chain employs TRBV6-1 and TRBJ2-5; 13 bases line up with TRBD2. J lost 1 base, V lost 6 bases, and 2 bases had no gene match. This CDR3 region has 15 residues. Looked up from germline, CDR1 is MNHNS and CDR2 is SASEGT. The CDR3 DNA is TGTGCCAGCAGCTGGACTAGCGGGAGCCAAGAGACCCAGTACTTC. Protein sequence: CASSWTSGSQETQYF.

This clonotype was observed a few times. This chain joins TRBV15 and TRBJ2-1; 9 nucleotides match TRBD2. The CDR3 length is 20 residues. Germline V gene lookup returns CDR1 LNHNV and CDR2 YYDKDF (reference sequence). The V and J ends lost 0 bases and 0 bases, in that order; junction bases with no gene match: 12. The CDR3 region has the DNA TGTGCCACCAGCAGAGAGCGAGGCGGGAGGGCCGCTTACTCCTACAATGAGCAGTTCTTC. Encoded protein: CATSRERGGRAAYSYNEQFF.

This clonotype was recorded a few times. As DNA, the CDR3 is TGTGCCAGCAGCCCCTCTGGTGTTAGGGGGGCGAACACTGAAGCTTTCTTT. Protein product: CASSPSGVRGANTEAFF. This chain joins TRBV6-1 and TRBJ1-1; D possibly corresponds to TRBD1 (6 bases). V lost 6 bases to trimming and J lost 1 base, with 21 bases between them. The germline V gene encodes CDR1 MNHNS and CDR2 SASEGT. The CDR3 has 17 residues.

In the case of this clonotype: A much larger clone lies one base from this, so it may be a read error. The chain joins TRBV28 to TRBJ2-6; D remains ambiguous. V lost 7 bases to trimming and J lost 0 bases, with 4 bases between them. In germline, CDR1 is MDHEN, CDR2 SYDVKM. The CDR3 sequence is 13 residues long. The CDR3 here is CASTHSGANVLTF. The CDR3 region has the DNA TGTGCCAGCACCCACTCTGGGGCCAACGTCCTGACTTTC.

At least ten counts were recorded for this clonotype. The V and J genes are TRBV12-3 or TRBV12-4 and TRBJ1-1, with D possibly being TRBD1 (6 bases). V lost 6 bases and J 0 bases, leaving 20 bases between the germline ends. CDR3 size: 17 residues. This CDR3 is CASRAPDRITMNTEAFF. CDR3 nucleotide sequence: TGTGCCAGCAGGGCCCCGGACAGAATTACGATGAACACTGAAGCTTTCTTT.

The table lists this clonotype with a few counts. The chain employs TRBV3-1 and TRBJ1-6; D ambiguous. Trimming took 8 bases from V and 10 from J, leaving 21 bases between them. CDR1 is LGHDT, CDR2 YNNKEL, per germline (reference sequence). The CDR3 consists of 15 residues. CDR3 coding DNA: TGTGCCAGCTCACCCGACGTCCCCTCGGCCTCACCCCTCCACTTT. Translation: CASSPDVPSASPLHF.

The table lists this clonotype with a few counts. The chain links TRBV7-9 to TRBJ1-4; 7 bases match TRBD1. Trimming at V came to 2 bases and at J to 4 bases, leaving 4 bases not matched to a gene. Germline CDR1 is SEHNR and CDR2 is FQNEAQ (reference sequence). The CDR3 has 15 residues. Here the CDR3 DNA reads TGTGCCAGCAGCTTATATCAGGGGGTTAATGAAAAACTGTTTTTT. It specifies CASSLYQGVNEKLFF.

This clonotype was counted a few times. The chain links TRBV5-4 to TRBJ2-3; possible D gene TRBD2, 5 bases. This CDR3 spans 13 amino acids. The V end lost 6 bases, the J end lost 6 bases, and 14 bases lay between the germline ends. Per the germline V gene, CDR1 is SGHNT and CDR2 is YYREEE (reference sequence). In DNA form, the CDR3 reads TGTGCCAGCACCCCGGGGAGTAAGGATACGCAGTATTTT. It yields the protein CASTPGSKDTQYF.

The chain couples TRBV7-9 to TRBJ2-7, with TRBD2 identical over 11 bases. V shed 5 bases and J 6 bases; nucleotides not matched to a gene: 12. CDR3 length: 16 residues. The germline gives CDR1 SEHNR, CDR2 FQNEAQ (reference sequence). The CDR3 region is CASSPGIAGGPGEQYF. In nucleotides, the CDR3 is TGTGCCAGCAGCCCCGGGATAGCGGGAGGGCCGGGCGAGCAGTACTTC.

This clonotype was counted ten times or more. The rearrangement uses TRBV30 and TRBJ1-4; D perhaps matches TRBD1 (6 bases). With 2 bases removed from V and 1 base from J, the gap between germline ends came to 8 bases. Germline values: CDR1 GTSNPN, CDR2 SVGIG (reference sequence). CDR3 size: 14 residues. The CDR3 sequence: CAWSRTETNEKLFF. The CDR3 bases are TGTGCCTGGAGTCGGACAGAAACTAATGAAAAACTGTTTTTT.

The CDR3, as DNA: TGTGCCAGCAGTTTATCTCCTAGCGGACAGTTCTTC. It is translated as CASSLSPSGQFF. V usage is TRBV28 and J usage is TRBJ2-1, with 7 bases matching TRBD2. CDR1 and CDR2 from the germline V gene are MDHEN and SYDVKM. The CDR3 extends over 12 amino acids. J gave up 13 bases and V 1 base, and 4 bases lay outside the gene matches.

V gene TRBV6-2 or TRBV6-3 combines with J gene TRBJ1-4, with TRBD1 matching over 7 bases. CDR3 length equals 15 residues. V dropped 0 bases and J dropped 8; count of bases not matched to a gene: 6. Germline-derived CDR1 and CDR2 are MNHEY and SVGEGT. The CDR3 DNA reads TGTGCCAGCAGTTACTCGACAGGGCACAGGGAAAAACTGTTTTTT. Translation: CASSYSTGHREKLFF.

The rearrangement links TRBV28 to TRBJ1-6; unclear D gene. The CDR3 sequence is 14 residues long. V was clipped by 2 bases and J by 5 bases, with 7 bases between them. The germline V gene encodes CDR1 MDHEN and CDR2 SYDVKM. The CDR3 DNA reads TGTGCCAGCAGTTTAATACGGAATAATTCACCCCTCCACTTT. This translates into CASSLIRNNSPLHF.

Only a few counts were recorded for this clonotype. A single base separates this from a much larger clone, so it may be a read error. The genes are TRBV7-8 and TRBJ1-6; D gene uncertain. CDR3 length: 13 amino acids. Trimming pared 6 bases from V and 5 bases from J, leaving 8 bases between. Germline values: CDR1 SGHVS, CDR2 FQNEAQ. The DNA of the CDR3 is TGTGCCAGCAGTGAACAGAATAATTCACCCCTCCACTTT. It is translated as CASSEQNNSPLHF.

There are many counts of this clonotype. The V and J genes are TRBV28 and TRBJ1-2; D may be TRBD1 (5 bases). V was cut by 7 bases and J by 4 bases, with 16 bases left in between. Per germline, CDR1 MDHEN and CDR2 SYDVKM. The CDR3 runs to 14 residues. The CDR3 region is CASIPTGPFYGYTF. In DNA, the CDR3 is TGTGCCAGCATCCCCACAGGACCCTTCTATGGCTACACCTTC.

This sequence joins TRBV12-5 and TRBJ2-5, with TRBD1 identical over 9 bases. V was clipped by 4 bases and J by 9 bases; unmatched bases: 3. The CDR3 runs to 12 residues. Germline V CDR1 and CDR2: LGHNT, FRNRAP. The CDR3 loop is CASGSDRGAQYF. The CDR3 DNA reads TGTGCTAGTGGTTCCGACAGGGGGGCCCAGTACTTC.

This clonotype was seen ten or more times. The chain is built from TRBV9 and TRBJ2-1, with 13 bases that match TRBD2. With 5 bases clipped from V and 7 bases from J, the junction kept 6 bases outside the gene matches. The CDR3 contains 15 residues. Germline values: CDR1 SGDLS, CDR2 YYNGEE. CDR3 nucleotides: TGTGCCAGCAGTGTACTAGCGGGAGGGGGGAATGAGCAGTTCTTC. Its translation: CASSVLAGGGNEQFF.

This clonotype was seen repeatedly, ten times or more. V usage is TRBV2 and J usage is TRBJ2-7, with D perhaps TRBD1 (6 bases). With 6 bases removed from V and 0 bases from J, the gap between germline ends came to 15 bases. Germline-derived CDR1 and CDR2 are SNHLY and FYNNEI. This CDR3 has 15 residues. The CDR3 spells CASRSGQIPSYEQYF. CDR3 bases: TGTGCCAGCAGGTCAGGACAGATACCCTCCTACGAGCAGTACTTC.

This clonotype turned up a few times. This chain joins TRBV3-1 and TRBJ2-5; D not certain. V was pared by 1 base and J by 2 bases, with 11 bases between. The V gene's germline CDR1 is LGHDT and CDR2 YNNKEL (reference sequence). The CDR3 loop spans 15 amino acids. CDR3: CASSQVRGLQETQYF. CDR3 DNA sequence: TGTGCCAGCAGCCAAGTTCGAGGCTTGCAAGAGACCCAGTACTTC.

This clonotype was recorded at least ten times. The chain combines TRBV12-3 or TRBV12-4 with TRBJ2-2, with TRBD1 matching 7 bases. Trimming cost V 7 bases and J 6 bases; bases outside gene matches: 5. The CDR3 has 13 residues. CDR3 nucleotide sequence: TGTGCCAGCACCGACAGGGTGGCCGGGGAGCTGTTTTTT. Its protein is CASTDRVAGELFF.